This passage covers 26 T cell receptor beta chains from one sample sequenced in a study of beta chain features in type 1 diabetes. Regarding the study as a whole: People with Type 1 diabetes carried modestly yet significantly shorter TCRB CDR3s in all four CD4+ subsets.

Expressed TCRB transcripts were sequenced because the entire RNA isolate underwent reverse transcription. Clones were read by immunoSEQ multiplex PCR, and TCRdb kept only the in-frame ones, dropping some. The sample holds 630,000 or so clones, more than 12% seen once. These receptors' antigens are unknown. Specimen: naive CD4+ T cells from blood. These receptors were obtained from a man aged 18 to 29 with type 1 diabetes.

This clone came up a few times. CDR3 loop: CASSLVRDSYTDTQYF. DNA for the CDR3: TGCGCCAGCAGCTTGGTGCGGGACAGCTACACAGATACGCAGTATTTT. The chain recombines TRBV5-1 with TRBJ2-3, with a tentative D call TRBD1 (7 bases). The CDR3 runs 16 residues. The germline V gene encodes CDR1 SGHRS and CDR2 YFSETQ. V gave up 0 bases and J gave up 2 bases, with 13 bases separating them. Supplemented by reference TRBV5-1 and TRBJ2-3, the full variable domain reads KAGVTQTPRYLIKTRGQQVTLSCSPISGHRSVSWYQQTPGQGLQFLFEYFSETQRNKGNFPGRFSGRQFSNSRSEMNVSTLELGDSALYLCASSLVRDSYTDTQYFGPGTRLTVL.

This chain links TRBV7-9 with TRBJ1-1; 7 positions agree with TRBD1. CDR3 size: 14 residues. The V gene's germline CDR1 is SEHNR and CDR2 FQNEAQ (reference sequence). V lost 5 bases, J lost 6 bases, and 9 bases stayed unmatched. The CDR3 loop is CASSLHRQGAEAFF. Written as DNA, the CDR3 is TGTGCCAGCAGCCTGCACCGACAGGGCGCTGAAGCTTTCTTT.

The J gene is TRBJ1-1, the V gene TRBV5-4; a weak D match, TRBD1 (5 bases). V gave up 0 bases and J gave up 3 bases, with 12 bases separating them. This CDR3 region has 15 residues. Germline V gene data show CDR1 as SGHNT and CDR2 as YYREEE (reference sequence). For the CDR3, the DNA is TGTGCCAGCAGCTTGGCGGCAGGGATGGACACTGAAGCTTTCTTT. Residues: CASSLAAGMDTEAFF. Based on the CDR3 plus reference TRBV5-4 and TRBJ1-1, the full variable domain is ETGVTQSPTHLIKTRGQQVTLRCSSQSGHNTVSWYQQALGQGPQFIFQYYREEENGRGNFPPRFSGLQFPNYSSELNVNALELDDSALYLCASSLAAGMDTEAFFGQGTRLTVV.

Only a few counts were recorded for this clone. The chain couples TRBV4-2 to TRBJ2-5, with 9 bases that match TRBD2. The CDR3 contains 16 residues. Germline values: CDR1 LGHNA, CDR2 YNFKEQ. The V and J ends lost 0 bases and 3 bases, in that order; junction bases with no gene match: 5. CDR3 residues: CASSQDPAGGKETQYF. Written as DNA, the CDR3 is TGTGCCAGCAGCCAAGATCCGGCGGGAGGGAAAGAGACCCAGTACTTC.

In this sample, this clone turned up a few times. V usage is TRBV5-1 and J usage is TRBJ2-3; tentative D call: TRBD1 (5 bases). The CDR3 totals 14 residues. Trimming removed 4 bases at V and 1 base at J, with 10 bases between. Germline CDR1 reads SGHRS; CDR2 reads YFSETQ. This chain's CDR3 is CASSISRGTDTQYF. DNA for the CDR3: TGCGCCAGCAGCATCAGCAGGGGCACAGATACGCAGTATTTT.

The DNA of the CDR3 is TGCGCCAGCAGCGAGTCAGAGACCCAGTACTTC. It translates to CASSESETQYF. The V call is TRBV5-1, the J call TRBJ2-5; D is uncertain. CDR3 length: 11 residues. Germline V lookup: CDR1 SGHRS, CDR2 YFSETQ. The V end lost 4 bases, the J end lost 4 bases, and 5 bases lay between the germline ends.

This clone was seen a few times. The V call is TRBV5-6, the J call TRBJ1-6, with unresolved D. V dropped 4 bases and J dropped 9 bases, with 14 bases sitting between them. The CDR3 consists of 14 residues. CDR1 and CDR2 from the germline V gene are SGHDT and YYEEEE. In DNA form, the CDR3 reads TGTGCCAGCAGCCCGGACGGGGAAGCTTCACCCCTCCACTTT. This encodes CASSPDGEASPLHF.

This clone was counted only a few times. The V call is TRBV30, the J call TRBJ1-1; no firm D call. The ends were cut back, 4 bases at V and 5 bases at J, with 11 bases in the middle. Germline CDR1 GTSNPN, CDR2 SVGIG (reference sequence). The CDR3 has 12 amino acids. CDR3 bases: TGTGCCTGGAATAGGTTGGGGACTGAAGCTTTCTTT. As protein: CAWNRLGTEAFF.

The chain couples TRBV7-9 to TRBJ2-7; possible D gene TRBD1, 5 bases. The ends were cut back, 2 bases at V and 3 bases at J, with 20 bases in the middle. This CDR3 region has 17 residues. CDR1 and CDR2 from the germline V gene are SEHNR and FQNEAQ (reference sequence). The CDR3: CASSLRGGQGKVYEQYF. The DNA of the CDR3 is TGTGCCAGCAGCTTACGCGGTGGCCAGGGAAAGGTCTACGAGCAGTACTTC.

This chain uses TRBV18 with TRBJ1-2; 7 nucleotides align to TRBD1. Germline lookup yields CDR1 KGHSH and CDR2 LQKENI. CDR3 length: 15 amino acids. J gave up 3 bases and V 4 bases, and 8 bases lay outside the gene matches. The DNA for the CDR3 is TGTGCCAGCTCACGCGGGTCAGGGGGAGACTATGGCTACACCTTC. Translating it yields CASSRGSGGDYGYTF.

The V and J genes are TRBV30 and TRBJ2-7, with D uncertain. The CDR3 is 16 residues long. Germline V gives CDR1 GTSNPN, CDR2 SVGIG (reference sequence). Trimming removed 3 bases at V and 3 bases at J, with 21 bases between. The CDR3 here is CAWSRPSRVEFYEQYF. In nucleotides, the CDR3 is TGTGCCTGGAGCCGACCGTCCCGGGTCGAATTCTACGAGCAGTACTTC.

The chain employs TRBV7-3 and TRBJ2-1; 10 nucleotides agree with TRBD2. The CDR3 is 14 residues long. V gave up 6 bases and J gave up 5 bases; unmatched junction bases: 4. CDR1 and CDR2 from the germline V gene are SGHTA and FQGTGA. The CDR3 DNA follows: TGTGCCAGCAGTAGGACTAGCGGAAACAATGAGCAGTTCTTC. The encoded protein is CASSRTSGNNEQFF.

This clone was seen only a few times. The chain carries TRBV9 and TRBJ2-2; no definite D call. V lost 0 bases and J 7 bases, leaving 7 bases between the germline ends. Germline V gene sequence: CDR1 SGDLS, CDR2 YYNGEE. CDR3 length equals 13 residues. In DNA form, the CDR3 reads TGTGCCAGCAGCGTAGAGGCAGGCGGGGAGCTGTTTTTT. Translation: CASSVEAGGELFF.

The genes are TRBV2 and TRBJ2-6; D is uncertain. The CDR3 length is 17 residues. V shed 7 bases and J shed 0 bases, with 16 bases lying between them. CDR1 is SNHLY, CDR2 FYNNEI, per germline. The CDR3 is CASKRLGLLSGANVLTF. As DNA, the CDR3 is TGTGCCAGCAAAAGGTTAGGGTTACTCTCTGGGGCCAACGTCCTGACTTTC.

This clone showed up just a few times. This rearrangement joins TRBV7-3 to TRBJ1-1; a weak D match, TRBD1 (6 bases). The germline gives CDR1 SGHTA, CDR2 FQGTGA. This CDR3 spans 15 amino acids. V lost 3 bases to trimming and J lost 2 bases, with 13 bases between them. CDR3 in amino acids: CASSFDRRPNTEAFF. The CDR3 bases are TGTGCCAGCAGCTTCGACAGGAGACCCAACACTGAAGCTTTCTTT.

The chain recombines TRBV7-9 with TRBJ1-1, with D unresolved. The CDR3 consists of 15 residues. Trimming cost V 5 bases and J 4 bases, with 17 bases left between them. Germline values: CDR1 SEHNR, CDR2 FQNEAQ (reference sequence). CDR3 loop: CASSPRDGVGTEAFF. The CDR3 DNA sequence: TGTGCCAGCAGCCCTAGGGATGGGGTCGGCACTGAAGCTTTCTTT.

This clone was counted between two and nine times. The chain employs TRBV11-3 and TRBJ2-3; the D is unclear. The CDR3 is 13 residues long. Germline V gene lookup returns CDR1 SGHNT and CDR2 YENEEA. Trimming stripped 4 bases from V and 6 bases from J, with 11 bases between. The CDR3 nucleotides are TGTGCCAGCAGCTCCCAGACGAGGGATACGCAGTATTTT. Translation gives CASSSQTRDTQYF. Full variable domain (remainder filled in from reference TRBV11-3 and TRBJ2-3): EAGVVQSPRYKIIEKKQPVAFWCNPISGHNTLYWYLQNLGQGPELLIRYENEEAVDDSQLPKDRFSAERLKGVDSTLKIQPAELGDSAVYLCASSSQTRDTQYFGPGTRLTVL.

This chain links TRBV2 with TRBJ1-5; D perhaps matches TRBD1 (6 bases). This CDR3 region has 16 residues. The germline V gene encodes CDR1 SNHLY and CDR2 FYNNEI. V was clipped by 0 bases and J by 5 bases, with 14 bases between them. For the CDR3, the DNA is TGTGCCAGCAGTGAAGCGCGCGGGGGGCTCTATCAGCCCCAGCATTTT. This translates into CASSEARGGLYQPQHF.

This clone was recorded a few times. The V call is TRBV5-6, the J call TRBJ1-2, with TRBD1 matching over 10 bases. V was pared by 4 bases and J by 8 bases, with 2 bases of the junction left unmatched. Looked up from germline, CDR1 is SGHDT and CDR2 is YYEEEE. The CDR3 has 12 amino acids. The CDR3 reads CASSETGGGYTF. CDR3 DNA sequence: TGTGCCAGCAGCGAGACAGGGGGCGGCTACACCTTC.

The sample holds one count of this clone. V is TRBV9 and J is TRBJ1-5; tentatively, D is TRBD1 (6 bases). CDR1 is SGDLS and CDR2 is YYNGEE in the germline V gene. This CDR3 has 15 amino acids. V was trimmed by 4 bases and J by 6 bases, leaving 17 bases between them. The CDR3 DNA reads as TGTGCCAGCAGCCCCATGGGGGGCGCGGGTCAGCCCCAGCATTTT. It yields the protein CASSPMGGAGQPQHF.

This chain uses TRBV15 with TRBJ2-5; 9 positions match TRBD1. Germline loops: CDR1 LNHNV, CDR2 YYDKDF (reference sequence). V gave up 0 bases and J gave up 4 bases; unmatched junction bases: 3. The CDR3 sequence is 15 residues long. The CDR3: CATSREDRGGETQYF. The DNA of the CDR3 is TGTGCCACCAGCAGAGAGGACAGGGGAGGAGAGACCCAGTACTTC.

The rearrangement joins TRBV28 to TRBJ1-4; TRBD1 agrees at 7 bases. Germline V gene sequence: CDR1 MDHEN, CDR2 SYDVKM. The V and J ends lost 2 bases and 7 bases, in that order; junction bases with no gene match: 10. This CDR3 contains 16 residues. CDR3 nucleotide sequence: TGTGCCAGCAGTTTAAGTCAGGGGGTTTTGTTTGAAAAACTGTTTTTT. Its protein is CASSLSQGVLFEKLFF. The complete variable domain, with remaining parts taken from reference TRBV28 and TRBJ1-4, reads DVKVTQSSRYLVKRTGEKVFLECVQDMDHENMFWYRQDPGLGLRLIYFSYDVKMKEKGDIPEGYSVSREKKERFSLILESASTNQTSMYLCASSLSQGVLFEKLFFGSGTQLSVL.

The chain links TRBV15 to TRBJ2-5; weak D call: TRBD1 (6 bases). This CDR3 is 17 amino acids long. Trimming pared 1 base from V and 1 base from J, leaving 16 bases between. CDR1 is LNHNV and CDR2 is YYDKDF in the germline V gene (reference sequence). The CDR3 protein is CATSRGMVQGPQETQYF. The DNA of the CDR3 is TGTGCCACCAGCAGAGGGATGGTACAGGGACCCCAAGAGACCCAGTACTTC.

In its sample, this clone was seen a few times. The CDR3 DNA sequence: TGTGCCAGCCGGGACGGGAATCAGCCCCAGCATTTT. It is translated as CASRDGNQPQHF. This chain joins TRBV6-6 and TRBJ1-5, with D maybe TRBD1 (5 bases). The V gene lost 8 bases and the J gene lost 4 bases, with 9 bases spanning the gap. This CDR3 is 12 amino acids long. Germline CDR1 MNHNY, CDR2 SVGAGI (reference sequence).

This clone occurred a few times. The gene calls are TRBV4-1 and TRBJ1-5; D remains unclear. Per the germline V gene, CDR1 is MGHRA and CDR2 is YSYEKL. The CDR3 extends over 15 amino acids. The ends were cut back, 2 bases at V and 7 bases at J, with 15 bases in the middle. CDR3 amino acids: CASSQHLTGSQPQHF. The CDR3 DNA sequence: TGCGCCAGCAGCCAACATTTAACCGGATCGCAGCCCCAGCATTTT.

The sample holds a few counts of this clone. The chain uses TRBV2 and TRBJ2-5; D is undetermined. CDR1 is SNHLY, CDR2 FYNNEI, per germline. The CDR3 has 14 amino acids. Deletions cut 7 bases from V and 1 base from J, with 13 bases between. CDR3 region: CASNIQGRQETQYF. For the CDR3, the DNA is TGTGCCAGCAACATCCAAGGGCGCCAAGAGACCCAGTACTTC.